The 6 T cell receptor beta chains reported below all come from one sample, sequenced in a study of T cell changes during pregnancy in multiple sclerosis. Libraries were prepared by immunoSEQ multiplex PCR; TCRdb keeps only in-frame clonotypes and omits some of them. The table records roughly 22,000 clones, around 89% of them present only once. The material sequenced was CD4+ T cells from peripheral blood mononuclear cells, taken in the first trimester of pregnancy. The receptors come from a female donor in good health, enrolled as a control in a pregnancy study.

The rearrangement joins TRBV7-8 to TRBJ2-7; TRBD2 matches at 9 bases. J was trimmed by 3 bases and V by 5 bases; bases with no gene match: 11. The CDR3 extends over 16 amino acids. Germline V lookup: CDR1 SGHVS, CDR2 FQNEAQ. CDR3 sequence: CASSLGTSRLLYEQYF. In DNA form, the CDR3 reads TGTGCCAGCAGCCTCGGGACTAGCCGACTCCTCTACGAGCAGTACTTC.

The CDR3 nucleotides are TGTGCCAGCTCGCCCCGGAGTCCGGGACTAGCGGGAGCTCTTCGAGAGACCCAGTACTTC. Protein product: CASSPRSPGLAGALRETQYF. The V call is TRBV18, the J call TRBJ2-5; TRBD2 agrees at 14 bases. In germline, CDR1 is KGHSH, CDR2 LQKENI. CDR3 length equals 20 residues. V trimming: 6 bases; J trimming: 4 bases; junction bases outside the gene matches: 19.

The chain uses TRBV7-2 and TRBJ2-1; TRBD2 matches at 9 bases. Per germline, CDR1 SGHTA and CDR2 FQGNSA. V dropped 1 base and J dropped 7; count of bases not matched to a gene: 5. The CDR3 extends over 15 amino acids. The CDR3 DNA is TGTGCCAGCAGCTTAGTAGCGGGAGAGGGAAATGAGCAGTTCTTC. It translates to CASSLVAGEGNEQFF.

This chain links TRBV5-1 with TRBJ2-1; 10 positions agree with TRBD2. The germline CDR1 and CDR2 sequences are SGHRS and YFSETQ. V lost 2 bases to trimming and J lost 8 bases; unmatched junction nucleotides: 10. The CDR3 sequence is 16 residues long. In DNA form, the CDR3 reads TGCGCCAGCAGCTTCCCTAGCGGGAGTATTAGGGATGAGCAGTTCTTC. Its protein product is CASSFPSGSIRDEQFF.

This chain uses TRBV10-3 with TRBJ2-1; 9 bases agree with TRBD2. The CDR3 sequence is 16 residues long. CDR1 and CDR2 (germline): ENHRY, SYGVKD. V lost 0 bases to trimming and J lost 6 bases; unmatched junction nucleotides: 6. DNA for the CDR3: TGTGCCATCAGTGAGTCGTGGGGACTAGCTTCCAATGAGCAGTTCTTC. Translated, it gives CAISESWGLASNEQFF.

This chain uses TRBV30 with TRBJ2-3, with 7 nucleotides matching TRBD1. The CDR3 has 12 amino acids. J was trimmed by 10 bases and V by 0 bases; bases with no gene match: 4. CDR1 is GTSNPN and CDR2 is SVGIG in the germline V gene (reference sequence). CDR3 protein: CAWSVLDRAQYF. The CDR3 region has the DNA TGTGCCTGGAGTGTATTAGACAGGGCGCAGTATTTT.